This T cell receptor (beta chain) was documented in a study of T cells after yellow fever vaccination (dated by TCRdb to the late 2010s). Regarding the research as a whole: Libraries from fractions with low cell numbers were prepared with the SMART-Seq v4 Ultra Low Input RNA kit. To track T-cell clones before and after primary and booster YFV17D yellow fever vaccination, bulk TCR alpha and beta repertoires were sequenced longitudinally. Two healthy male donors, one aged 18 to 30 and one aged 30 to 40 years, were included in the cohort. Blood was drawn at multiple timepoints before and after primary and secondary immunization, with bulk PBMC replicates and cell subsets isolated. Findings and caveats that apply to the study as a whole: Computational filtering was needed because FACS-sorted repertoires could contain abundant contaminating clonotypes from the bulk population. The secondary T-cell response was weaker than the primary response but faster, peaking on day 5 instead of day 15. A small fraction of clonotypes showed up in both the CD4 and CD8 compartments, probably as a result of convergent recombination. After the booster, most clones that had expanded after primary vaccination were detected again (about 95% of CD4 and 70% to 90% of CD8), suggesting broad maintenance of memory. Because the study included only two donors, the extent to which the findings can be generalized is limited.

The treatment or condition label for this specimen denotes: live attenuated yellow fever vaccine strain. At every blood-draw timepoint, two biological replicates of bulk PBMCs were collected. PBMCs were isolated from peripheral blood using a standard Ficoll-Paque protocol. RNA was extracted with TriZol from bulk PBMCs, CD4 and CD8 fractions, and dextramer-positive and dextramer-negative fractions. This clonotype was observed a handful of times. What this receptor recognizes is not known. Base qualities are not at hand, and no much larger clone is one base apart. The germline V gene sets CDR1 to LGHNA and CDR2 to YSLEER. Compared with germline, V lacks 0 bases and J lacks 3 bases; bases without a gene match: 4. The CDR3 goes from the cysteine to the phenylalanine over 15 residues. CDR3 DNA only is kept here, 45 bases in frame from base 1. Sequencing used an Illumina NovaSeq 6000. TCR cDNA was made using 5'RACE template switching, a step that added a universal primer site and unique molecular identifiers. cDNA synthesis was primed from both the TCR alpha and TCR beta constant segments. Libraries were amplified in two PCR steps, with sample barcodes and sequencing adapters added in the second step. Sequencing of the libraries was done on either Illumina HiSeq 2500 (2x100 bp) or NovaSeq (2x150 bp). The authors' pipeline ran thus. MIGEC was used to demultiplex reads and collapse the reads into UMI consensus sequences, and MiXCR was used for V(D)J alignment. Vaccine-responding clonotypes were identified with edgeR using replicate PBMC samples, with FDR below 0.01 and a log2 fold change above 5 up to day 15 being required. CD4 or CD8 identity was assigned to each bulk clonotype according to whether the clonotype was present at higher abundance in the sequenced CD4 repertoire or the sequenced CD8 repertoire. The public reads were run again by TCRdb, first through fastp at Q25 and then through MiXCR, and only productive beta chains were kept. Rows with one shared CDR3 protein collapse into an entry with the most common genes and DNA. These V and J calls derive from TCRdb rather than the authors' analysis. A total of 400,000 to 450,000 distinct CDR3 sequences appear in this sample, 15% to 20% of them only once. The top ten clonotypes cover about a sixth of the sample.

The clonotype was recovered from a man aged 18 to 29 who received the YFV17D yellow fever vaccine. The source material was PBMCs, sampled before the yellow fever booster vaccination. The rearranged chain carries TRBV4-3 and TRBJ2-7, with 8 bases aligning to TRBD1. This receptor carries the CDR3 CASSQETGANYEQYF. DNA sequence: TGCGCCAGCAGCCAAGAGACAGGGGCGAACTACGAGCAGTACTTC.